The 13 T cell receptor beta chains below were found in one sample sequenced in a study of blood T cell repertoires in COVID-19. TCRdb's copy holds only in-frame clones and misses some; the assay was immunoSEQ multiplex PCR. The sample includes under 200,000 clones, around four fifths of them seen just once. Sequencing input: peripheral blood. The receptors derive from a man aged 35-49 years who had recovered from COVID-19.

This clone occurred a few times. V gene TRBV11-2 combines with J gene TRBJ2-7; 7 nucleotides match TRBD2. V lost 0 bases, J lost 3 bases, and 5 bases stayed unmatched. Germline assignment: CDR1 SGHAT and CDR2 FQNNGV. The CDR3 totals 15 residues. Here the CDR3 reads CASSLEASGNYEQYF. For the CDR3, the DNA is TGTGCCAGCAGCTTAGAAGCTAGCGGTAACTACGAGCAGTACTTC.

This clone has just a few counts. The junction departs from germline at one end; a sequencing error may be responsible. As DNA, the CDR3 is TGTGCCAGCAGCTACTCCGGGACAGGGGCCGGGGAGCTGTTTTTT. It encodes CASSYSGTGAGELFF. The chain employs TRBV6-5 and TRBJ2-2; 10 nucleotides agree with TRBD1. Germline V CDR1 and CDR2: MNHEY, SVGAGI. The CDR3 runs 15 residues.

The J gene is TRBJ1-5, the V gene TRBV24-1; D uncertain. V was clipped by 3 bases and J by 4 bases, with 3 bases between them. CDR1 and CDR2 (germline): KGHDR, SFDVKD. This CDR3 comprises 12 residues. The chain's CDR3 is CATSDPNQPQHF. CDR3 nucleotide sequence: TGTGCCACCAGTGATCCTAATCAGCCCCAGCATTTT.

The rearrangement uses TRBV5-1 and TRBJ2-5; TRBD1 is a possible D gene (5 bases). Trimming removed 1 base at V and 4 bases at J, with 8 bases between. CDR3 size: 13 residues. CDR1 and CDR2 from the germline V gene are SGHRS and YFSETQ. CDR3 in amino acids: CASSLNRIETQYF. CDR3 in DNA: TGCGCCAGCAGCTTGAACAGGATAGAGACCCAGTACTTC. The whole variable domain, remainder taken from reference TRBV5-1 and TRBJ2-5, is KAGVTQTPRYLIKTRGQQVTLSCSPISGHRSVSWYQQTPGQGLQFLFEYFSETQRNKGNFPGRFSGRQFSNSRSEMNVSTLELGDSALYLCASSLNRIETQYFGPGTRLLVL.

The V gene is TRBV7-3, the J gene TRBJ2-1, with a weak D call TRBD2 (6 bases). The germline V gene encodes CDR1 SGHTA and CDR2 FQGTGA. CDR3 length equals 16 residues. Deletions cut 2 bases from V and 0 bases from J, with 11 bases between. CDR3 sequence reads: CASSLLVGGSYNEQFF. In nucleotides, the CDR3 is TGTGCCAGCAGCTTACTCGTCGGGGGCTCCTACAATGAGCAGTTCTTC.

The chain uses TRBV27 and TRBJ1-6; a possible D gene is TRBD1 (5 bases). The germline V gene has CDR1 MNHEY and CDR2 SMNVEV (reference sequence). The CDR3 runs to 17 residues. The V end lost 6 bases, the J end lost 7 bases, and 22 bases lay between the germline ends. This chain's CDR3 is CASRPTDIRGRNSPLHF. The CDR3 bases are TGTGCCAGCAGACCGACGGACATCCGGGGGAGAAATTCACCCCTCCACTTT.

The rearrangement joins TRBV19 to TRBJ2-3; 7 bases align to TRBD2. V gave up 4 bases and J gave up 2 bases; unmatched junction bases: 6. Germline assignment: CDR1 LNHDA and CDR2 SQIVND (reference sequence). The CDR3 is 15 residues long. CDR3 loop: CASSSGGPTTDTQYF. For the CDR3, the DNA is TGTGCCAGTAGTAGCGGGGGACCTACCACAGATACGCAGTATTTT.

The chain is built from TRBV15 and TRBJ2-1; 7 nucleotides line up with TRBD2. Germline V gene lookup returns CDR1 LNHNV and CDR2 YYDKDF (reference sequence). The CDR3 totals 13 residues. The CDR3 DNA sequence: TGTGTCAACCGGGCGGGGGCCTACAATGAGCAGTTCTTC. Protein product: CVNRAGAYNEQFF.

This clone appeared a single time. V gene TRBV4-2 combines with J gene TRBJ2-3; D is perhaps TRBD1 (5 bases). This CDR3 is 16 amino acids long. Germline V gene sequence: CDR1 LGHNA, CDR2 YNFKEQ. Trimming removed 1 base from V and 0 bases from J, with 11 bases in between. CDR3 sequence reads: CASSQATRQSTDTQYF. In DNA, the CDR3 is TGTGCCAGCAGCCAAGCGACGCGACAGAGCACAGATACGCAGTATTTT.

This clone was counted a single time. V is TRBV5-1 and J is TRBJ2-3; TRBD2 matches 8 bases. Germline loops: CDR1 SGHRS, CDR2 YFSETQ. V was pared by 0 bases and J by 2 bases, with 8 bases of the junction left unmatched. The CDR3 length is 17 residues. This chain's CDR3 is CASSLGLVAGTTDTQYF. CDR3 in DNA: TGCGCCAGCAGCTTGGGGTTAGTAGCGGGAACCACAGATACGCAGTATTTT.

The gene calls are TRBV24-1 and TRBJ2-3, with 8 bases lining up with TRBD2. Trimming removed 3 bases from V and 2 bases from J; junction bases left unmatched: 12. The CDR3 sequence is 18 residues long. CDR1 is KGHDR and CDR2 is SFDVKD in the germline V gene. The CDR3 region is CATSDPRKAGEDTDTQYF. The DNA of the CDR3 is TGTGCCACCAGTGATCCCCGTAAAGCGGGAGAGGACACAGATACGCAGTATTTT.

The CDR3 DNA sequence: TGTGCCAGCTCACCACGAGCAGGGTTGAACACTGAAGCTTTCTTT. Translated: CASSPRAGLNTEAFF. This chain links TRBV18 with TRBJ1-1, with D maybe TRBD1 (5 bases). The germline V gene has CDR1 KGHSH and CDR2 LQKENI. V lost 1 base to trimming and J lost 0 bases, with 9 bases between them. This CDR3 contains 15 residues.

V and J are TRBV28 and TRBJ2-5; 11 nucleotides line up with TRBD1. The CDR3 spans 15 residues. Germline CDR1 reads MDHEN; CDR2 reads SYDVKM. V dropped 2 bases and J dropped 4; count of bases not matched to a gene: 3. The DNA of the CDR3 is TGTGCCAGCAGTTTAGGGGGACAGGGGGGAGAGACCCAGTACTTC. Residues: CASSLGGQGGETQYF.